The T cell receptor beta chain described here comes from a study of CD8+ T cells in alopecia areata. As for the study in general: In an open-label trial, patients got 5 to 10 mg tofacitinib twice daily.

The V gene's germline CDR1 is SQVTM and CDR2 ANQGSEA. The germline V and J ends were trimmed by 7 bases and 4 bases, with 16 bases remaining between them. This CDR3 is 14 amino acids long. Noted treatment: oral pan-JAK inhibitor, 5-10 mg twice daily. Extracted from the samples, RNA was reverse transcribed into cDNA to serve as the sequencing template. The protocol was immunoSEQ multiplex PCR, while the TCRdb copy is restricted to in-frame clones and leaves out a portion. The sample holds 150,000 or so clones, approximately 86% seen once. V usage is TRBV29-1 and J usage is TRBJ2-2; D could derive from TRBD1 or TRBD2 (5 bases each). Sequences were derived from CD8+ T cells sorted from blood, sampled at week 4, from a patient treated with tofacitinib. This clonotype was sampled from a human donor with alopecia areata. CDR3 sequence reads: CSGTGAGGTGELFF. The CDR3 nucleotides are TGCAGCGGCACCGGGGCCGGAGGCACCGGGGAGCTGTTTTTT.